The clone carrying this T cell receptor (beta chain) was detected a few times. Its matching antigen is unknown. The CDR3 sequence is 18 residues long. Germline CDR1 and CDR2: SGHAT and FQNNGV. V lost 0 bases and J lost 0, with 12 bases in between. This sample stems from a study of CD8+ T cells in alopecia areata. Study observations and caveats: Sharing of TCR sequences between patients (possibly for HLA-related reasons) was less clear than in mice.

Extracted RNA was reverse transcribed, and the resulting cDNA served as sequencing template. This table comes from immunoSEQ multiplex PCR, and its TCRdb copy is limited to in-frame clones, with some not included. The data show 93,000 or so clones, around 59% seen once. Input material: CD4+ T cells sorted from blood. This clonotype originated in a human donor in good health. The chain joins TRBV11-2 to TRBJ2-6; D is tentatively TRBD1 or TRBD2 (5 bases each). The CDR3 is CASSLEGVRVSGANVLTF. The CDR3 bases are TGTGCCAGCAGCTTAGAGGGGGTCAGGGTCTCTGGGGCCAACGTCCTGACTTTC.